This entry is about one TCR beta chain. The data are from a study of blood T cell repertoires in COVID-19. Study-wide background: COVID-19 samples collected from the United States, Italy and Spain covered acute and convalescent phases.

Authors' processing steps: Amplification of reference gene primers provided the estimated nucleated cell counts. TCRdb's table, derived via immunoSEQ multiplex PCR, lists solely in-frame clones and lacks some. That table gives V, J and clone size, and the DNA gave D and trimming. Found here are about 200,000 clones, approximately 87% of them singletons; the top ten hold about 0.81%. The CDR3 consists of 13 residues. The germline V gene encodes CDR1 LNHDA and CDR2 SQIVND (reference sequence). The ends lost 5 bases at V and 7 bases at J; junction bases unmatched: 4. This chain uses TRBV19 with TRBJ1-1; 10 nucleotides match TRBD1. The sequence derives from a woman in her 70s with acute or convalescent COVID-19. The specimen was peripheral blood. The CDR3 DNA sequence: TGTGCCAGTAGTCCGGACAGGGGGATTGAAGCTTTCTTT. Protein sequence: CASSPDRGIEAFF.